Presented here are 7 T cell receptor beta chains from one specimen sequenced in a study of blood T cell repertoires in COVID-19. The assay was immunoSEQ multiplex PCR, and TCRdb's table has in-frame clones only and misses some. Of about 300,000 clones in the sample, roughly 84% were seen once. Sequencing was done on a sample of peripheral blood. The source is a human donor with COVID-19, enrolled during active disease. The donor label of this sample is uncertain.

The genes are TRBV5-6 and TRBJ2-5; D remains ambiguous. The CDR3 loop spans 15 amino acids. Germline lookup yields CDR1 SGHDT and CDR2 YYEEEE. V was trimmed by 0 bases and J by 2 bases, leaving 11 bases between them. The CDR3 sequence: CASSLAPRNQETQYF. The DNA of the CDR3 is TGTGCCAGCAGCTTGGCCCCGAGGAATCAAGAGACCCAGTACTTC.

This rearrangement joins TRBV7-2 to TRBJ1-3, with D possibly matching TRBD1 (5 bases). The germline V gene has CDR1 SGHTA and CDR2 FQGNSA. Trimming shortened V by 3 bases and J by 5 bases, and 8 bases separated the two germline ends. The CDR3 extends over 13 amino acids. This CDR3 reads CASSFMDRNTIYF. CDR3 nucleotide sequence: TGTGCCAGCAGCTTCATGGACAGAAACACCATATATTTT.

This chain links TRBV6-6 with TRBJ2-1; TRBD2 agrees at 13 bases. The CDR3 is made up of 19 amino acids. The germline V gene has CDR1 MNHNY and CDR2 SVGAGI (reference sequence). Trimming cost V 6 bases and J 0 bases; bases outside gene matches: 11. The CDR3 bases are TGTGCCAGCAGCTCCCTCCCGGGACTAGCGGGATACTCCTACAATGAGCAGTTCTTC. Translating gives CASSSLPGLAGYSYNEQFF.

This rearrangement joins TRBV7-2 to TRBJ1-4; weak D call: TRBD1 (5 bases). The V and J ends lost 5 bases and 2 bases respectively, with 15 bases between them. The CDR3 has 16 residues. Germline CDR1 reads SGHTA; CDR2 reads FQGNSA. The CDR3: CASSPQVGGTNEKLFF. The CDR3 DNA follows: TGTGCCAGCAGCCCCCAGGTTGGGGGGACTAATGAAAAACTGTTTTTT.

Details on this clone: Other DNA sequences in this specimen translate into the identical CDR3. The chain combines TRBV7-9 with TRBJ2-1, with 9 positions matching TRBD2. CDR1 SEHNR and CDR2 FQNEAQ come from the germline V gene (reference sequence). CDR3 length: 15 residues. Trimming took 1 base from V and 4 from J; bases not matched to a gene: 2. In DNA form, the CDR3 reads TGTGCCAGCAGCTTAGGCCTAGCGGGGTACAATGAGCAGTTCTTC. Translated, it gives CASSLGLAGYNEQFF.

This clone came up once. The chain joins TRBV12-5 to TRBJ1-1; no clear D gene. The CDR3 covers 13 residues. Trimming shortened V by 0 bases and J by 5 bases, and 7 bases separated the two germline ends. Germline-derived CDR1 and CDR2 are LGHNT and FRNRAP. The CDR3, as DNA: TGTGCTAGTGGTTTGGTGGGGAGTACTGAAGCTTTCTTT. Translated, it gives CASGLVGSTEAFF.

J is TRBJ2-3 and V is TRBV19; 12 bases agree with TRBD2. Germline V gene data show CDR1 as LNHDA and CDR2 as SQIVND (reference sequence). CDR3 length: 18 amino acids. V lost 6 bases to trimming and J lost 1 base; unmatched junction nucleotides: 11. CDR3 sequence: CASSGDRTSGARTDTQYF. The CDR3 DNA reads TGTGCCAGTAGCGGTGACAGGACTAGCGGGGCTCGCACAGATACGCAGTATTTT.